The clone carrying this T cell receptor (beta chain) has a count of ten or more. This specimen comes from a study of neurological immune-mediated disorders. TCRdb passed the 5' RACE reads through MiXCR, listing each CDR3 protein once. In the table there are about 55,000 distinct CDR3 sequences, about 3.8% of which are singletons. The V and J ends lost 4 bases and 0 bases, in that order; junction bases with no gene match: 10. Germline V gene lookup returns CDR1 SGHAT and CDR2 FQNNGV. The CDR3 runs 17 residues. The sequencing input was PBMCs. J is TRBJ2-5 and V is TRBV11-2; TRBD2 matches at 8 bases. The TCR sequence derives from a man between 60 and 75 years old with multiple sclerosis. The CDR3 loop is CASSSGFRGGNQETQYF. CDR3 DNA: TGTGCCAGCAGCTCCGGGTTCCGGGGGGGCAACCAAGAGACCCAGTACTTC.